This TCR beta chain is drawn from a study of CD8+ T cells in alopecia areata. Study-level results: It was observed that many expanded lesional clones persisted in scalp and blood during tofacitinib. For lesional scalp, especially alopecia totalis/universalis, clonality was higher than in normal scalp.

RNA extraction and reverse transcription yielded cDNA as sequencing template. Generated by immunoSEQ multiplex PCR, the TCRdb table keeps only in-frame clones and is missing some. In the table there are 98,000 or so clones, 50% to 75% of which are singletons. This clone turned up a few times. The antigen is not known. Treatment specified: oral pan-JAK inhibitor, 5-10 mg twice daily. Collected material from alopecia areata patients comprised lesional scalp punch biopsies and peripheral blood. The CDR3 has 17 amino acids. V lost 3 bases and J lost 5; bases outside the gene matches: 14. Germline loops: CDR1 SGDLS, CDR2 YYNGEE.

The material sequenced was CD8+ T cells sorted from blood, taken at week 4, from a patient treated with tofacitinib. This TCR derives from a human donor with alopecia areata. The chain is built from TRBV9 and TRBJ2-5, with TRBD2 matching 9 bases. CDR3 residues: CASSAGGLAGIFETQYF. For the CDR3, the DNA is TGTGCCAGCAGCGCGGGGGGCCTAGCGGGGATTTTCGAGACCCAGTACTTC.